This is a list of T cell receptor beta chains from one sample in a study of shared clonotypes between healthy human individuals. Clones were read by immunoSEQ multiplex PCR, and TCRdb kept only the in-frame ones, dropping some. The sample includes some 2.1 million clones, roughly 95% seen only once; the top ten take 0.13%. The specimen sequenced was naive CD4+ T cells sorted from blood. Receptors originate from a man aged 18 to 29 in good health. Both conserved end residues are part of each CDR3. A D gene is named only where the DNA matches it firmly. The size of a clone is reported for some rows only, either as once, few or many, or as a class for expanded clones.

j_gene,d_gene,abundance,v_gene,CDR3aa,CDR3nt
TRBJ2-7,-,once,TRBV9,CASSPSLGSEQYF,TGTGCCAGCAGCCCCAGTTTGGGTTCCGAGCAGTACTTC
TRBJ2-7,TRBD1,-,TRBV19,CASSQGQGRYEQYF,TGTGCCAGTAGCCAGGGACAGGGGAGGTACGAGCAGTACTTC
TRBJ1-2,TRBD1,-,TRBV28,CASTDRVGGYTF,TGTGCCAGCACCGACAGGGTCGGTGGCTACACCTTC
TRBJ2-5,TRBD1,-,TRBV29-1,CSVDPHLTGVRETQYF,TGCAGCGTTGACCCCCATTTGACAGGGGTTAGAGAGACCCAGTACTTC
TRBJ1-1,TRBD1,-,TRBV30,CAWSVLAGGTEAFF,TGTGCCTGGAGTGTACTGGCAGGGGGGACTGAAGCTTTCTTT
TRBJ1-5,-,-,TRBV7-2,CASSPDRNQPQHF,TGTGCCAGCAGCCCCGATAGGAATCAGCCCCAGCATTTT
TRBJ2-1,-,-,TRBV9,CASTLGPGPEEEQFF,TGTGCCAGCACCCTAGGCCCCGGACCAGAGGAGGAGCAGTTCTTC
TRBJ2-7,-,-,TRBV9,CASSAMLTSYEQYF,TGTGCCAGCAGCGCGATGTTAACGTCTTACGAGCAGTACTTC
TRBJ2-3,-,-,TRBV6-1,CASMVRAPDTQYF,TGTGCCAGCATGGTCAGGGCACCCGATACGCAGTATTTT
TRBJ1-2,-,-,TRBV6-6,CASSSPGQDYGYTF,TGTGCCAGCAGTAGTCCGGGACAAGACTATGGCTACACCTTC
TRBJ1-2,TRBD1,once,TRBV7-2,CASRGQGLYGYTF,TGTGCCAGCAGGGGACAGGGTTTATATGGCTACACCTTC
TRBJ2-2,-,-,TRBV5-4,CASSLDPMGVYNTGELFF,TGTGCCAGCAGCTTGGATCCAATGGGGGTCTATAACACCGGGGAGCTGTTTTTT
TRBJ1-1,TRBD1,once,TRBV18,CASSPAVLRQGNTEAFF,TGTGCCAGCTCACCTGCAGTCCTCCGACAGGGGAACACTGAAGCTTTCTTT
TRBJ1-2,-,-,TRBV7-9,CASRDTDRISSAYGYTF,TGTGCCAGCAGGGACACGGATCGGATCTCTTCGGCTTATGGCTACACCTTC
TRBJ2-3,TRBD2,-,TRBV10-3,CATLERESDTQYF,TGTGCCACTCTGGAGCGGGAGTCAGATACGCAGTATTTT
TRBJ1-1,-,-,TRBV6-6,CASSYAEGGTEAFF,TGTGCCAGCAGTTACGCGGAGGGAGGCACTGAAGCTTTCTTT
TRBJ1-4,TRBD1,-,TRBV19,CASSRGGVNEKLFF,TGTGCCAGTAGCCGAGGGGGCGTCAACGAAAAACTGTTTTTT
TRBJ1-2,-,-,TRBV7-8,CASSLTVLGGRNYGYTF,TGTGCCAGCAGCTTAACCGTCTTGGGGGGCCGGAACTATGGCTACACCTTC
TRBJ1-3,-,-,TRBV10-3,CAISSESGNTIYF,TGTGCCATCAGTTCAGAGTCAGGAAACACCATATATTTT
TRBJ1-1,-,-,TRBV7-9,CASSLSQGHTEAFF,TGTGCCAGCAGCCTGTCCCAGGGTCACACTGAAGCTTTCTTT
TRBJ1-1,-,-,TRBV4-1,CASSQDSLRGTEAFF,TGCGCCAGCAGCCAAGACTCCCTTCGGGGGACTGAAGCTTTCTTT
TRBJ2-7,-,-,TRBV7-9,CASSFGSYEQYF,TGTGCCAGCAGCTTCGGGTCTTACGAGCAGTACTTC